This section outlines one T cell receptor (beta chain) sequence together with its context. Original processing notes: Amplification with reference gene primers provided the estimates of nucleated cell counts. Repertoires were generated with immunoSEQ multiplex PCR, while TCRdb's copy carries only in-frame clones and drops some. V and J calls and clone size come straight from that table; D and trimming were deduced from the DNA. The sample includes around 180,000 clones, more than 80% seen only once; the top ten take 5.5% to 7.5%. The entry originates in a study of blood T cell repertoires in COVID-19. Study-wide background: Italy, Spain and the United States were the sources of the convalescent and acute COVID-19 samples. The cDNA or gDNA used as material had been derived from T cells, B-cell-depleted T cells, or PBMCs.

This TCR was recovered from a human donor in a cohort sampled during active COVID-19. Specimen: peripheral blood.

For the CDR3, the DNA is TGTGCCAGCAGCAACCACACAGGGGGCTGGGGCAATCAGCCCCAGCATTTT. Amino acids: CASSNHTGGWGNQPQHF. The chain recombines TRBV5-6 with TRBJ1-5; 9 bases map to TRBD1. The V gene's germline CDR1 is SGHDT and CDR2 YYEEEE. The CDR3 totals 17 residues. The ends lost 4 bases at V and 2 bases at J; junction bases unmatched: 10.